One and the same sample provided the 8 T cell receptor beta chains below, sequenced in a study of beta chain features in type 1 diabetes. General study points: All four CD4+ subsets of Type 1 diabetes patients contained TCRB CDR3s that were moderately but significantly shorter.

Expressed TCRB transcripts were sequenced after all isolated RNA was converted to cDNA. TCRdb's table, derived via immunoSEQ multiplex PCR, lists solely in-frame clones and lacks some. The table records 500,000 to 850,000 clones, more than 13% of them present only once. No cognate antigen is known for these TCRs. Sequencing was done on a sample of naive CD4+ T cells from blood. These receptors all stem from a young man with type 1 diabetes.

The chain couples TRBV19 to TRBJ2-5; TRBD2 aligns across 8 bases. After removal of 7 bases from V and 2 bases from J, the junction contained 6 bases not matched to a gene. The length of the CDR3 is 14 residues. The germline CDR1 and CDR2 sequences are LNHDA and SQIVND (reference sequence). The CDR3 sequence: CASTRTSWQETQYF. CDR3 bases: TGTGCCAGTACTCGGACTAGCTGGCAAGAGACCCAGTACTTC.

The chain joins TRBV29-1 to TRBJ1-3; perhaps TRBD1 as D (5 bases). Trimming removed 5 bases at V and 0 bases at J, with 11 bases between. The CDR3 has 14 residues. Germline CDR1 and CDR2: SQVTM and ANQGSEA. CDR3 DNA: TGCAGCGTTTGGGGCAGTCACTCTGGAAACACCATATATTTT. Protein product: CSVWGSHSGNTIYF. The full variable domain, rest sourced from reference TRBV29-1 and TRBJ1-3, is SAVISQKPSRDICQRGTSLTIQCQVDSQVTMMFWYRQQPGQSLTLIATANQGSEATYESGFVIDKFPISRPNLTFSTLTVSNMSPEDSSIYLCSVWGSHSGNTIYFGEGSWLTVV.

This chain connects TRBV15 to TRBJ2-7; D might be TRBD1 (6 bases). Trimming left V 2 bases short and J 1 base short, with 15 bases between. The CDR3 has 16 residues. The germline V gene has CDR1 LNHNV and CDR2 YYDKDF (reference sequence). The DNA for the CDR3 is TGTGCCACCAGCAGAAACAGGGAAGGCGGATCCTACGAGCAGTACTTC. It is translated as CATSRNREGGSYEQYF.

The rearrangement uses TRBV4-2 and TRBJ2-5; TRBD2 matches 10 bases. The CDR3 loop spans 18 amino acids. The ends lost 0 bases at V and 0 bases at J; junction bases unmatched: 7. Germline CDR1 reads LGHNA; CDR2 reads YNFKEQ. The CDR3 here is CASSQDWGLASHQETQYF. The CDR3 DNA reads TGTGCCAGCAGCCAAGATTGGGGACTAGCGTCCCACCAAGAGACCCAGTACTTC.

This clone was counted between two and nine times. The CDR3 loop is CAWSEFTPSHLHF. CDR3 sequence (DNA): TGTGCCTGGAGTGAATTCACCCCTAGTCACCTCCACTTT. The chain carries TRBV30 and TRBJ1-6, with D unresolved. CDR1 GTSNPN and CDR2 SVGIG come from the germline V gene (reference sequence). This CDR3 has 13 amino acids. Trimming removed 1 base from V and 15 bases from J, with 16 bases in between.

The chain couples TRBV4-1 to TRBJ2-3; D is unclear. Trimming shortened V by 2 bases and J by 6 bases, and 12 bases separated the two germline ends. The germline gives CDR1 MGHRA, CDR2 YSYEKL. CDR3 length: 14 amino acids. The CDR3 loop is CASSQRPTPDTQYF. The CDR3 region has the DNA TGCGCCAGCAGCCAACGACCCACACCGGATACGCAGTATTTT.

This clone was counted between two and nine times. V and J are TRBV18 and TRBJ2-5; D is undetermined. The CDR3 runs to 13 residues. Trimming cost V 2 bases and J 5 bases, with 9 bases left between them. In germline, CDR1 is KGHSH, CDR2 LQKENI. As DNA, the CDR3 is TGTGCCAGCTCACCAGGGGATCTTGAGACCCAGTACTTC. Its translation is CASSPGDLETQYF.

The chain combines TRBV14 with TRBJ1-1; weak D call: TRBD1 (5 bases). Germline CDR1 reads SGHDN; CDR2 reads FVKESK. Trimming shortened V by 4 bases and J by 4 bases, and 19 bases separated the two germline ends. This CDR3 has 16 amino acids. CDR3 sequence (DNA): TGTGCCAGCAGCCCTCCGGGACGGCCCTCGGGCACTGAAGCTTTCTTT. This codes for CASSPPGRPSGTEAFF.